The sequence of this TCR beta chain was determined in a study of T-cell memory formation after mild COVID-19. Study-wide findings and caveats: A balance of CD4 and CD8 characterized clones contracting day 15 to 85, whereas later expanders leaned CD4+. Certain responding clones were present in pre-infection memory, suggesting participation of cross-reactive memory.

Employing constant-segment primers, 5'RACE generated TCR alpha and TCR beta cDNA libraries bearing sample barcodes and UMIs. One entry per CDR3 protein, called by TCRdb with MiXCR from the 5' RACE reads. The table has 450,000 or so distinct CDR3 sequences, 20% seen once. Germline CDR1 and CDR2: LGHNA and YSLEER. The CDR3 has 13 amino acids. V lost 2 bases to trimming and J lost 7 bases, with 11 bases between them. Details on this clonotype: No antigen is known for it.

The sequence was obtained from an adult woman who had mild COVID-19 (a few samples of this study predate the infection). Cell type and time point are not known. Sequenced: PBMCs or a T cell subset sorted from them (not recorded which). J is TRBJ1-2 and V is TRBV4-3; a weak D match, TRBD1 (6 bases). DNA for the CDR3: TGCGCCAGCAGCCAAAAACAGGGAGGTGGCTACACCTTC. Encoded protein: CASSQKQGGGYTF.